The 28 T cell receptor beta chains below were found in one sample sequenced in a study of blood T cells in healthy people across ages. The second PCR ran about 6 to 11 cycles with a sample-barcoded 5' primer and J-beta primers. TCRdb redid the calling of the 5' RACE reads with MiXCR, one entry per CDR3 protein. The sample has roughly 700,000 distinct CDR3 sequences; 25% are singletons. These data were also filed under a second study, of T cells of mothers and their children.

The sample was blood. These receptors came from a boy aged 10-17 years in good health.

The chain has TRBV5-4 and TRBJ2-5; 11 bases map to TRBD2. The V gene's germline CDR1 is SGHNT and CDR2 YYREEE (reference sequence). V shed 4 bases, J shed 0 bases, and the junction held 11 bases outside the gene matches. The CDR3 is 18 amino acids. The CDR3 sequence: CASSPPPATSGNQETQYF. DNA of the CDR3: TGTGCCAGCAGCCCACCCCCTGCGACTAGCGGGAACCAAGAGACCCAGTACTTC.

The V call is TRBV27, the J call TRBJ2-1; D unresolved. Trimming left V 7 bases short and J 5 bases short, with 12 bases between. The CDR3 length is 13 residues. The germline gives CDR1 MNHEY, CDR2 SMNVEV (reference sequence). CDR3 sequence: CASNFATDNEQFF. Here the CDR3 DNA reads TGTGCCAGCAACTTCGCTACGGACAATGAGCAGTTCTTC.

This chain uses TRBV29-1 with TRBJ2-3; D is unresolved. V lost 1 base and J 2 bases, leaving 7 bases between the germline ends. CDR3 length: 13 residues. CDR1 SQVTM and CDR2 ANQGSEA come from the germline V gene. CDR3 DNA sequence: TGCAGCGTTGAAGGAAAGACCACAGATACGCAGTATTTT. This sequence encodes CSVEGKTTDTQYF.

This clonotype was recorded a few times. The rearrangement links TRBV10-3 to TRBJ1-1; D not certain. Germline V gives CDR1 ENHRY, CDR2 SYGVKD. CDR3 length: 13 residues. Trimming stripped 7 bases from V and 5 bases from J, with 14 bases between. CDR3 protein: CAIKYPGGTEAFF. CDR3 nucleotides: TGTGCCATCAAGTACCCCGGAGGAACTGAAGCTTTCTTT.

A few counts support this clonotype. The rearrangement links TRBV6-1 to TRBJ1-2, with unresolved D. This CDR3 is 13 amino acids long. CDR1 is MNHNS and CDR2 is SASEGT in the germline V gene. Trimming left V 11 bases short and J 0 bases short, with 13 bases between. The CDR3 nucleotides are TGTGCCGGTCGGGCGCCAGCTAACTATGGCTACACCTTC. It translates to CAGRAPANYGYTF.

The rearrangement links TRBV5-5 to TRBJ1-2, with TRBD1 identical over 9 bases. Germline V gene sequence: CDR1 SGHKS, CDR2 YYEKEE (reference sequence). Germline trimming cut 0 bases from V and 2 bases from J; bases unmatched to any gene: 5. The CDR3 has 16 amino acids. The CDR3 DNA follows: TGTGCCAGCAGCTTGGTACAGGGGGCATCCAACTATGGCTACACCTTC. Translation gives CASSLVQGASNYGYTF.

This clonotype was observed a handful of times. The chain carries TRBV19 and TRBJ1-6; D is ambiguous. The ends were cut back, 4 bases at V and 8 bases at J, with 21 bases in the middle. The CDR3 extends over 17 amino acids. Germline CDR1 and CDR2: LNHDA and SQIVND (reference sequence). The CDR3 loop is CASSTRLTRAGYSPLHF. The DNA for the CDR3 is TGTGCCAGTAGTACACGCCTGACTAGAGCTGGGTATTCACCCCTCCACTTT.

This clonotype was seen a handful of times. V is TRBV21-1 and J is TRBJ2-2; TRBD1 is taken as the D call from the table, unchecked against the DNA. TRBV21-1 is a pseudogene segment. CDR3 length equals 17 residues. The CDR3: CASSTRTRDRDTGELFF. The CDR3, as DNA: TGTGCCAGCAGCACCCGAACCCGGGACAGGGACACCGGGGAGCTGTTTTTT.

This clonotype has just a few counts. The chain recombines TRBV20-1 with TRBJ2-3; D is uncertain. Germline V gene sequence: CDR1 DFQATT, CDR2 SNEGSKA (reference sequence). V dropped 3 bases and J dropped 0 bases, with 10 bases sitting between them. The CDR3 totals 14 residues. The CDR3 sequence: CSASRTTSTDTQYF. CDR3 DNA sequence: TGCAGTGCTAGTAGAACCACTAGCACAGATACGCAGTATTTT.

This clonotype has just a few counts. The genes are TRBV29-1 and TRBJ1-4; D remains unclear. Per germline, CDR1 SQVTM and CDR2 ANQGSEA. This CDR3 is 11 amino acids long. V was pared by 3 bases and J by 8 bases, with 7 bases between. Here the CDR3 DNA reads TGCAGCGTTGATTGGATGGAAAAACTGTTTTTT. It translates to CSVDWMEKLFF.

This clonotype has only a few counts. The CDR3 region has the DNA TGTGCCAGCAGCCTTGGGACTAGCGGACTACGGTACTTC. This gives the protein CASSLGTSGLRYF. This chain joins TRBV7-9 and TRBJ2-7; 11 bases agree with TRBD2. V shed 5 bases, J shed 12 bases, and the junction held 9 bases outside the gene matches. From germline, CDR1 is SEHNR and CDR2 FQNEAQ (reference sequence). This CDR3 comprises 13 residues.

This clonotype has more than one count but fewer than ten. The chain couples TRBV12-3 or TRBV12-4 to TRBJ2-2; 12 nucleotides line up with TRBD2. V lost 4 bases to trimming and J lost 7 bases; unmatched junction nucleotides: 10. The CDR3 runs to 17 residues. CDR3 loop: CASSSNPSGGAIGELFF. CDR3 in DNA: TGTGCCAGCAGTTCAAACCCTAGCGGGGGGGCCATCGGGGAGCTGTTTTTT.

This clonotype was counted ten times or more. The chain is built from TRBV7-8 and TRBJ1-1; the D gene is possibly TRBD1 (6 bases). The germline V and J ends were trimmed by 5 bases and 3 bases, with 13 bases remaining between them. Germline V CDR1 and CDR2: SGHVS, FQNEAQ. The CDR3 is 14 residues long. CDR3 residues: CASSVQGRDTEAFF. The CDR3 region has the DNA TGTGCCAGCAGCGTACAGGGACGTGACACTGAAGCTTTCTTT.

V gene TRBV7-8 combines with J gene TRBJ2-3; TRBD2 aligns across 8 bases. Germline CDR1 reads SGHVS; CDR2 reads FQNEAQ. The CDR3 length is 16 residues. The J segment lost 1 base and the V segment lost 2 bases, leaving 5 bases of the junction unmatched. The CDR3 region is CASSLRRTSRTDTQYF. The CDR3 coding sequence is TGTGCCAGCAGCTTACGCCGGACTAGCCGCACAGATACGCAGTATTTT.

J is TRBJ2-1 and V is TRBV9, with TRBD1 matching over 7 bases. J gave up 0 bases and V 2 bases, and 5 bases lay outside the gene matches. The CDR3 sequence is 16 residues long. Germline CDR1 SGDLS, CDR2 YYNGEE. The CDR3 region is CASSVRDSSSYNEQFF. In DNA, the CDR3 is TGTGCCAGCAGCGTTCGGGACAGCAGCTCCTACAATGAGCAGTTCTTC.

V usage is TRBV29-1 and J usage is TRBJ2-3; 7 positions match TRBD2. CDR1 and CDR2 (germline): SQVTM, ANQGSEA. Trimming removed 3 bases from V and 6 bases from J; junction bases left unmatched: 6. The CDR3 runs to 13 residues. CDR3 sequence: CSVERGRADTQYF. CDR3 bases: TGCAGCGTTGAGAGAGGGAGGGCCGATACGCAGTATTTT.

The chain carries TRBV3-1 and TRBJ2-5, with D hard to call. V lost 1 base and J lost 1, with 16 bases in between. Germline lookup yields CDR1 LGHDT and CDR2 YNNKEL (reference sequence). This CDR3 contains 17 residues. CDR3 DNA: TGTGCCAGCAGCCAAGGTGATTACCTCATCGGCCAAGAGACCCAGTACTTC. Its protein is CASSQGDYLIGQETQYF.

There are a few counts of this clonotype. This rearrangement joins TRBV11-2 to TRBJ2-5; D is undetermined. The J call may not be correct, given that the DNA end is closer to TRBJ2-7. Germline values: CDR1 SGHAT, CDR2 FQNNGV. CDR3 length equals 15 residues. The CDR3 loop reads CASSLVEESSYEQYF. In DNA form, the CDR3 reads TGTGCCAGCAGCTTAGTTGAGGAATCCTCCTACGAGCAGTACTTC.

The J gene is TRBJ2-7, the V gene TRBV6-2 or TRBV6-3; 10 nucleotides agree with TRBD2. With V trimmed by 5 bases and J by 0 bases, 7 bases remained unmatched. The V gene's germline CDR1 is MNHEY and CDR2 SVGEGT. The CDR3 sequence is 16 residues long. CDR3 sequence reads: CASSPPGLAYSYEQYF. DNA of the CDR3: TGTGCCAGCAGTCCTCCGGGACTAGCGTACTCCTACGAGCAGTACTTC.

The chain carries TRBV6-6 and TRBJ2-5; 9 bases align to TRBD1. This CDR3 contains 14 residues. V dropped 6 bases and J dropped 5; count of bases not matched to a gene: 7. The germline V gene has CDR1 MNHNY and CDR2 SVGAGI (reference sequence). In DNA form, the CDR3 reads TGTGCCAGCAGCACAGGGGGCGACCTTGAGACCCAGTACTTC. It is translated as CASSTGGDLETQYF.

This clonotype appeared a few times. The CDR3 here is CASSVAGTSVATQYF. CDR3 in DNA: TGTGCCAGCAGTGTTGCCGGGACTAGCGTCGCTACGCAGTATTTT. The chain recombines TRBV6-1 with TRBJ2-3, with 10 bases matching TRBD2. J gave up 8 bases and V 4 bases, and 9 bases lay outside the gene matches. The CDR3 has 15 residues. Germline loops: CDR1 MNHNS, CDR2 SASEGT.

This clonotype has just a few counts. This chain uses TRBV28 with TRBJ2-7, with a tentative D call TRBD1 (6 bases). Between the trimmed V and J ends, which lost 5 bases and 11 bases, there was a span of 28 bases. Germline-derived CDR1 and CDR2 are MDHEN and SYDVKM. The CDR3 has 16 residues. The CDR3 reads CASSAQQKTGLGQEYF. Written as DNA, the CDR3 is TGTGCCAGCAGTGCACAACAGAAAACAGGGTTAGGTCAGGAGTACTTC.

This clonotype has more than one count but fewer than ten. The rearrangement joins TRBV2 to TRBJ2-4, with no clear D. V was trimmed by 6 bases and J by 0 bases, leaving 12 bases between them. The CDR3 covers 15 residues. Germline V gene data show CDR1 as SNHLY and CDR2 as FYNNEI. CDR3 nucleotide sequence: TGTGCCAGCAGGCCCAGGACGGTAGCCAAAAACATTCAGTACTTC. It yields the protein CASRPRTVAKNIQYF.

The J gene is TRBJ2-7, the V gene TRBV7-2; the D call may be TRBD1 or TRBD2 (5 bases each). V lost 0 bases and J 0 bases, leaving 9 bases between the germline ends. CDR3 length: 15 residues. Germline assignment: CDR1 SGHTA and CDR2 FQGNSA. CDR3 region: CASSLAGDPSYEQYF. The CDR3 DNA follows: TGTGCCAGCAGCTTAGCGGGGGACCCCTCCTACGAGCAGTACTTC.

This clonotype was detected a few times. The rearrangement uses TRBV25-1 and TRBJ2-1; D is perhaps TRBD1 or TRBD2 (5 bases each). Germline V gives CDR1 MGHDK, CDR2 SYGVNS. Trimming took 5 bases from V and 5 from J, leaving 16 bases between them. The CDR3 has 15 residues. CDR3 in amino acids: CASSSFGTRDNEQFF. Written as DNA, the CDR3 is TGTGCCAGCAGTTCCTTCGGGACGCGGGACAATGAGCAGTTCTTC.

This clonotype was detected only a few times. The genes are TRBV7-9 and TRBJ1-4, with a possible D match to TRBD1 (5 bases). The CDR3 covers 19 residues. Germline lookup yields CDR1 SEHNR and CDR2 FQNEAQ (reference sequence). With 1 base removed from V and 6 bases from J, the gap between germline ends came to 24 bases. The CDR3 here is CASSLVVIIRDSAHEKLFF. The CDR3, as DNA: TGTGCCAGCAGCTTAGTCGTGATCATTCGAGACAGCGCGCATGAAAAACTGTTTTTT.

A few counts support this clonotype. The chain carries TRBV4-1 and TRBJ2-7; D is possibly TRBD1 (6 bases). From germline, CDR1 is MGHRA and CDR2 YSYEKL. V lost 6 bases and J 7 bases, leaving 22 bases between the germline ends. The CDR3 consists of 15 residues. CDR3 protein: CASRQLSGTRGEQYF. The DNA of the CDR3 is TGCGCCAGCAGACAACTCTCCGGGACACGGGGAGAGCAGTACTTC.

This clonotype was seen more than once but under ten times. J is TRBJ2-7 and V is TRBV28, with 10 positions matching TRBD1. The CDR3 is 16 residues long. The V and J ends lost 4 bases and 6 bases, in that order; junction bases with no gene match: 12. CDR1 and CDR2 from the germline V gene are MDHEN and SYDVKM. CDR3 DNA: TGTGCCAGCAGTTCCCTCGCCGGGACAGGGGCCCCCGAGCAGTACTTC. It encodes CASSSLAGTGAPEQYF.